This T cell receptor (beta chain) derives from a study of cytomegalovirus exposure and HLA in healthy donors (dated by TCRdb to 2016 to 2017). At the level of the whole study: An earlier analysis of approximately 640 of the donors reported 276 Gb of sequence data and approximately 110 million unique TCR beta sequences from about 179 million T cells. Roughly 300 gigabases of sequencing data and 80 million or so unique TCR sequences were included in an early release covering 550 to 800 HLA-typed donors. The genetic ancestry cluster associated with self-reported Caucasian donors included about 81% of the roughly 360 genotyped donors. The aim of the study was to test whether cataloging public T cell receptors could identify signatures of past pathogen exposure. The T cell repertoires of several hundred subjects were profiled by immunosequencing and related to cytomegalovirus serostatus. In addition to the first cohort of several hundred subjects, a separate validation cohort of 120 different subjects was used. To predict cytomegalovirus infection status, the study combined high-throughput TCR immunosequencing, statistical association of individual TCRs with disease status, and machine learning. A later analysis re-analyzed previously published TCR beta repertoires from approximately 700 donors and added high-resolution HLA genotyping to study TCR occurrence patterns. In the later analysis, no new phenotypic data were used to find candidate immune exposures; instead, reliance was placed on TCR beta sequences and their occurrence across donors. An earlier analysis of nearly 600 of the donors applied high-throughput TCR beta sequencing to assess whether each TCR beta V gene segment acted as functional or pseudogenic. Donor age, sex, ethnicity and CMV serostatus were collected together with the repertoire data. A later genetic analysis took genome-wide SNP genotypes for about 65% of the 666 donors and used that subset as a discovery cohort. Every discovery cohort repertoire had been produced on one sequencing platform. HLA typing covered class I and class II loci at four-digit resolution. Typing coverage varied by locus: about 620-630 donors for A, B, C, DRB1 and DQB1; more than 500 for DQA1; over 600 for DPA1; fewer than 480 for DPB1. Roughly five DR-DQ haplotypes were handled as single units for association and clustering, since linkage in the cohort was strong. Among 398 genotyped donors of the cohort, an average of around 240,000 unique TCR beta nucleotide sequences were sequenced per donor, roughly 20% of them non-productive.

The cohort comprised around 690 healthy bone marrow donors. At the time of sampling, all cohort members were nominally healthy, though unrecorded immune exposures were likely present. The donor was CMV seronegative and belonged to the group of 380 or so seronegative cohort members. Every donor gave a peripheral blood sample, and the peripheral blood mononuclear cells from that sample were used for TCR beta sequencing. Genomic DNA extraction from the blood cell samples was performed with the Qiagen DNeasy Blood Extraction Kit. On this clone: There is no known antigen for this receptor. Qualities for individual bases were not recorded, and no much larger clone is one base off.

The protocol used for the library was the immunoSEQ multiplex PCR assay. A mixture of 60 forward primers for TCR Vbeta segments and 13 reverse primers for TCR Jbeta segments was used in the multiplex PCR. A multiplex PCR assay on genomic DNA amplified the CDR3 region of rearranged TCR beta genes. The Illumina HiSeq System was used to sequence the amplified TCR beta libraries as 87-base-pair reads. Concerning the study's data processing: A later analysis tallied approximately 87 million unique TCR beta chains across the 640 or so repertoires, and about 12 million of those chains were shared by two or more donors. Raw reads were error-corrected and collapsed into unique sequences by a nearest-neighbor algorithm in which closely related sequences were merged to remove PCR and sequencing errors. Alignment of CDR3 sequences to IMGT reference sequences was used to assign V, D and J gene segments. For a sequence to be retained, at least a six-nucleotide match to both a V gene segment and a J gene segment was required. Rearrangements were classified as productive when the CDR3 lacked stop codons and remained in frame with V and J, and all other rearrangements were classified as non-productive. Following IMGT convention, CDR3 was defined as the stretch from the second conserved V-encoded cysteine to the conserved J-encoded phenylalanine. The earlier analysis of about 560 of the donors excluded any sequence lacking an unambiguous match to a single V gene segment. In an earlier analysis of roughly 600 of the donors, a V segment was called functional when productive rearrangements were above 56.7%, and segregating when the standard deviation between donors exceeded 5%. A statistical classification framework was developed to diagnose cytomegalovirus status using the catalog of TCR beta chain sequences. In a later analysis, TCR nucleotide sequences were compared against IMGT/GENE-DB human TR gene sequences so that V and J genes could be assigned. The TCRdist pipeline was used in a later analysis to assign CDR3 sequences and most-parsimonious VDJ recombination scenarios. In a later analysis, each TCR beta chain was defined by its CDR3 amino acid sequence together with its V-gene family, and reads without a unique V-gene family were excluded. As a way to deal with suspected cross-contamination and a sequencing artifact, a later analysis dropped hundreds of nucleotide sequences that were highly shared and had low generation probability. In a later analysis, a clonal expansion index for each public chain was calculated from normalized within-repertoire ranks of inferred template counts. In a later analysis, generation probabilities were computed with a VDJ recombination model fitted to out-of-frame rearrangements, and the resulting probabilities were checked against IGoR. Hypergeometric tests were used in a later analysis to score TCR-TCR, TCR-HLA and TCR-CMV co-occurrence, with a repertoire-size bias correction applied to the TCR pairs. In a later analysis, false discovery rates were estimated by permuting HLA or CMV assignments 20 times. A later analysis grouped co-occurring TCRs with DBSCAN, adding TCRdist sequence similarity when clustering within HLA-allele-positive subsets. Repertoires with fewer than 30,000 or more than 120,000 public chains were left out of co-occurrence clustering, as were several repertoires with anomalous nucleotide sharing. TCRdb retrieved this table from immuneACCESS and kept in-frame rearrangements only. Not all clones are present; in checked studies, unresolved V genes account for under half, and no reason is known for the remainder. The V and J calls and clone size are taken from that table; D and trimming were inferred from the DNA. For this sample there are some 160,000 clones; 86% appear just once. The ten largest account for almost 2% of the sample.

V loses 4 bases at its end and J loses 11 bases; junction bases beyond the gene matches: 12. The germline V gene gives CDR1 as SQVTM and CDR2 as ANQGSEA. The cysteine opens and the phenylalanine closes a CDR3 of 13 amino acids. Left in the record is the CDR3 DNA by itself, 39 bases read in frame from the first base. Broader findings and caveats from the paper: The authors suggested that the approach could potentially be extended to other disease states and immunological phenotypes. A later analysis found that most CMV-associated TCR beta chains appeared HLA-restricted, with HLA associations seemingly driven largely by CMV exposure. A later analysis associated about 16,000 TCR beta sequences with specific HLA alleles at a false discovery rate of 0.05. A total of 150 to 200 TCR beta chains were listed by the study as associated with cytomegalovirus. An earlier analysis of several hundred of the donors showed that most TCR beta V segments appeared in productive rearrangements either about 87% or about 30% of the time, which broadly matched IMGT annotations. Across donors, most TCR sequences were observed very rarely, whereas some public TCRs were present in many individuals. CMV serostatus was the only immune exposure information available for the cohort. A later analysis found that TCR association rates varied across HLA loci, with DRB1 alleles showing the most associated TCRs and HLA-C alleles the fewest. Because some donors lacked HLA typing at each locus, the association tests relied only on the typed subset. Compared with equally common non-associated chains, HLA-associated TCR beta chains in a later analysis were more clonally expanded and had lower generation probabilities. In this cohort, only TCR beta chains were sequenced, and detectable features were limited by the absence of alpha or paired-chain data. In both the original and validation cohorts, the classifier was reported to diagnose cytomegalovirus status with high specificity and sensitivity. In vitro tests confirmed that three of the cytomegalovirus-associated TCR beta chains recognize cytomegalovirus antigens. A further reported finding was that TCR beta sequences accurately predicted the HLA-A and HLA-B alleles for most subjects in the first cohort. A later analysis reported that several top co-occurrence clusters appeared linked to parvovirus B19, influenza, CMV and Epstein-Barr virus. Because counts were too low, roughly 16 rarely observed V segments, including chromosome 9 orphons, were excluded from the earlier analysis of 587 of the donors. The 87-base-pair reads could not distinguish some IMGT-functional V segments, including TRBV6-2 and TRBV6-3, so those segments were excluded. Compared with the approximately 710-donor mean, donors in an Asian-associated ancestry cluster had fewer N-insertions in productive TCRs, according to a later genetic analysis. An association between a missense DCLRE1C variant and V-gene and J-gene trimming of TCR beta chains was found in a later genetic analysis and replicated in an independent cohort. Presence/absence analyses assumed roughly uniform sequencing depth across donors, an assumption that may not hold. Linkage disequilibrium might explain the correlated functional status among segregating V segments, but an unknown experimental factor could not be excluded. When HLA alleles, especially DR and DQ, strongly co-occurred, TCR associations were difficult to assign to individual alleles. A group of highly shared sequence variants was considered likely to be a technical artifact of the sequencing pipeline.

The sequence was collected from a woman aged 18 to 35 in good health and CMV-seronegative. The chain couples TRBV29-1 to TRBJ1-1; 8 junctional bases match TRBD1. Sequencing was done on a sample of PBMCs. The sequenced DNA is TGCAGCGTTGTGTCCGACAGGGGCGGCGGGGCTTTCTTT. It encodes CSVVSDRGGGAFF.